This entry features one TCR beta chain sequence. The data were obtained in a study of patients and donors after allogeneic stem cell transplantation. One entry per CDR3 protein results from TCRdb running MiXCR on the RT-PCR reads. The table shows around 200,000 distinct CDR3 sequences, with around 40% occurring only once. CDR1 and CDR2 from the germline V gene are SGHRS and YFSETQ. With 4 bases removed from V and 5 bases from J, the gap between germline ends came to 15 bases. The CDR3 loop spans 14 amino acids. Specimen: blood, either unsorted or a sorted T cell fraction (not recorded which). This chain uses TRBV5-1 with TRBJ1-1, with TRBD1 as a possible D gene (5 bases). The origin of this receptor is a human donor who was either an allogeneic HSCT recipient or a stem cell or donor lymphocyte infusion donor (not recorded which). It is not recorded whose cells these are; they may come from a transplant donor. CDR3 in amino acids: CASSPALGATEAFF. CDR3 DNA: TGCGCCAGCAGCCCGGCTCTAGGGGCTACTGAAGCTTTCTTT.